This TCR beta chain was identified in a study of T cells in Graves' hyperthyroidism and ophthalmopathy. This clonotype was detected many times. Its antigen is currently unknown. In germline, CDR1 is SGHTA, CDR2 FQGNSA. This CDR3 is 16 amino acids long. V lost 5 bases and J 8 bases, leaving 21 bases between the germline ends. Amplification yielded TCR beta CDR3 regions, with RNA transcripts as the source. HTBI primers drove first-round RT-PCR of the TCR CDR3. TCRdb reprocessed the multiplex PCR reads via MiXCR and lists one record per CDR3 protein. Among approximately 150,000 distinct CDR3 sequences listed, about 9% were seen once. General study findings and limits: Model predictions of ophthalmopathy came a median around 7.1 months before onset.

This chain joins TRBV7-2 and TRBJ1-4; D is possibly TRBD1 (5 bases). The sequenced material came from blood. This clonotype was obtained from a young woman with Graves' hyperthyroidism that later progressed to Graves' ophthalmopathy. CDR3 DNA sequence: TGTGCCAGCAGCAGCAACGGGGGGGGTTTTGGCGAAAAACTGTTTTTT. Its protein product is CASSSNGGGFGEKLFF.